This T cell receptor beta chain was profiled in a study of regulatory T cells in long-lasting Graves disease. Regarding the study as a whole: Whereas about a thousand public clonotypes were shared by new patients, persistent patients shared more, at approximately 2,700.

Time point meaning: newly diagnosed GD, antithyroid drugs for less than 3 months. RNA from PBMCs was the source of the TCR library. About this clonotype itself: Its antigen is unknown.

The CDR3 runs to 12 residues. The V gene's germline CDR1 is SGHTS and CDR2 YDEGEE. The ends were cut back, 6 bases at V and 6 bases at J, with 13 bases in the middle. Building of the TCR beta libraries involved iRepertoire HTBI primers and Arm-PCR of CDR3 regions. TCRdb re-analysed the multiplex PCR reads in MiXCR, keeping a single row per CDR3 protein. The data contain 400,000 to 500,000 distinct CDR3 sequences, about a sixth of them singletons. These data were likewise used in another study, on T cells in Graves' hyperthyroidism and ophthalmopathy. That work contributes: Criteria for exclusion of patients were uncontrolled infection, other autoimmune disease, pregnancy or lactation.

The V gene is TRBV5-8, the J gene TRBJ2-7; no definite D call. The sequencing here drew on peripheral blood mononuclear cells (PBMCs), taken at new diagnosis, from a patient treated with antithyroid drugs. This clonotype was obtained from a woman aged 25 to 45 with Graves disease. For the CDR3, the DNA is TGTGCCAGCACTAAGGAATTCCGCGAGCAGTACTTC. Its protein is CASTKEFREQYF.